This T cell receptor beta chain is drawn from a study of OX40 agonist ivuxolimab in advanced cancers. Overall study: Six ivuxolimab dose levels, 0.01 to 10 mg/kg, were given intravenously every 2 weeks. Patients treated during dose escalation were battling hepatocellular carcinoma, melanoma, renal cell or head and neck cancer. Mean age approximately 59 years, range about 20 to 79; 82.7% male. Prior anti-PD-1, anti-PD-L1 or anti-CTLA-4 therapy was allowed; about 39% had some.

This CDR3 has 13 amino acids. TCRdb keeps only in-frame clones here, not all; method: immunoSEQ multiplex PCR. This table has under 95,000 clones, 86% appearing once. The genes are TRBV21-1 and TRBJ1-2. TRBV21-1 is shown as a pseudogene. Here the sequenced sample was CD4+ or CD8+ T cells sorted from blood, taken in a trial of the OX40 agonist ivuxolimab. The TCR comes from an adult with an advanced solid tumor such as melanoma, head and neck, liver or kidney cancer. For the CDR3, the DNA is TGTGCCAGCAGCAAAGACTGCGATCACGGCTACACCTTC. Protein: CASSKDCDHGYTF.